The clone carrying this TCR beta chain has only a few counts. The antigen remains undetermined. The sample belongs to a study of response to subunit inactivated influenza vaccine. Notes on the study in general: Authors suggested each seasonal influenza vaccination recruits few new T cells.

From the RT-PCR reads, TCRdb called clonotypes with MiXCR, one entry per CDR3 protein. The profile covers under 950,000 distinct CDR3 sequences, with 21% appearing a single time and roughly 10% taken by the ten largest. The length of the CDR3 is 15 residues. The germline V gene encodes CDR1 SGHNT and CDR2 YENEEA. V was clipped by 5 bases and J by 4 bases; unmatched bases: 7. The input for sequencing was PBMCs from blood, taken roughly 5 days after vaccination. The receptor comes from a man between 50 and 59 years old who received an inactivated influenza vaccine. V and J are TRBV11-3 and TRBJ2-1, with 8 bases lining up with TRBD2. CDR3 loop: CASSDSGSRYNEQFF. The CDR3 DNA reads TGTGCCAGCAGCGACAGCGGGAGTCGATACAATGAGCAGTTCTTC.